These 23 T cell receptor beta chains came from one sample sequenced in a study of blood T cell repertoires in COVID-19 (dated by TCRdb to the early 2020s). The library was built by means of the immunoSEQ multiplex PCR assay. The immuneACCESS repertoire file appears here via TCRdb, limited to in-frame rearrangements. These files lack a portion of the clones; in checked studies, under half of the deficit traces to unresolved V genes, and the cause of the others is not known. This sample lists some 260,000 clones; 88% were detected once. Roughly 0.8% of the sample is in the top ten clones. The sequencing input was peripheral blood. Receptor source: a woman aged 30 to 39 with acute or convalescent COVID-19.

The chain couples TRBV19 to TRBJ1-1, with D unclear. CDR1 and CDR2 (germline): LNHDA, SQIVND (reference sequence). The V gene lost 6 bases and the J gene lost 4 bases, with 9 bases spanning the gap. This CDR3 spans 12 amino acids. CDR3 loop: CASRGPGTEAFF. The CDR3 region has the DNA TGTGCCAGTAGGGGTCCGGGCACTGAAGCTTTCTTT. Based on the CDR3 plus reference TRBV19 and TRBJ1-1, the full variable domain is DGGITQSPKYLFRKEGQNVTLSCEQNLNHDAMYWYRQDPGQGLRLIYYSQIVNDFQKGDIAEGYSVSREKKESFPLTVTSAQKNPTAFYLCASRGPGTEAFFGQGTRLTVV.

Regarding this clone: Other DNA sequences in the sample encode the same CDR3. The genes are TRBV7-2 and TRBJ2-1; D call uncertain. Looked up from germline, CDR1 is SGHTA and CDR2 is FQGNSA. There are 11 residues in the CDR3. Trimming left V 1 base short and J 9 bases short, with 4 bases between. CDR3 loop: CASSLGGEQFF. CDR3 bases: TGTGCCAGCAGCTTAGGAGGTGAGCAGTTCTTC.

The chain links TRBV9 to TRBJ2-7; 10 bases match TRBD1. This CDR3 has 15 amino acids. J was trimmed by 3 bases and V by 3 bases; bases with no gene match: 6. The germline CDR1 and CDR2 sequences are SGDLS and YYNGEE. The CDR3 reads CASSATGGAYYEQYF. In DNA form, the CDR3 reads TGTGCCAGCAGCGCGACAGGGGGCGCCTACTACGAGCAGTACTTC. The whole variable domain, remainder taken from reference TRBV9 and TRBJ2-7, is DSGVTQTPKHLITATGQRVTLRCSPRSGDLSVYWYQQSLDQGLQFLIQYYNGEERAKGNILERFSAQQFPDLHSELNLSSLELGDSALYFCASSATGGAYYEQYFGPGTRLTVT.

The rearrangement joins TRBV7-2 to TRBJ2-5; TRBD2 might be the D (5 bases). V lost 5 bases and J 1 base, leaving 11 bases between the germline ends. Per the germline V gene, CDR1 is SGHTA and CDR2 is FQGNSA. There are 14 residues in the CDR3. The CDR3: CASSPASFQETQYF. The CDR3 region has the DNA TGTGCCAGCAGCCCGGCTAGCTTCCAAGAGACCCAGTACTTC.

J is TRBJ1-4 and V is TRBV5-4; 9 bases map to TRBD1. Germline CDR1 and CDR2: SGHNT and YYREEE (reference sequence). This CDR3 has 14 amino acids. Trimming cost V 5 bases and J 7 bases; bases outside gene matches: 6. The CDR3 reads CASSQTGGGEKLFF. The DNA for the CDR3 is TGTGCCAGCAGTCAGACAGGGGGTGGTGAAAAACTGTTTTTT.

V gene TRBV19 combines with J gene TRBJ2-3; tentatively, D is TRBD2 (6 bases). The CDR3 length is 14 residues. Germline V gene sequence: CDR1 LNHDA, CDR2 SQIVND (reference sequence). Trimming removed 7 bases from V and 6 bases from J, with 17 bases in between. DNA of the CDR3: TGTGCCAGTACCGATCACACTAGCAGCGATACGCAGTATTTT. Translation: CASTDHTSSDTQYF.

This chain uses TRBV6-5 with TRBJ2-1, with 8 bases identical to TRBD2. This CDR3 region has 15 residues. After removal of 1 base from V and 3 bases from J, the junction contained 2 bases not matched to a gene. CDR1 and CDR2 from the germline V gene are MNHEY and SVGAGI. The DNA of the CDR3 is TGTGCCAGCAGTTACTTAACTAGCGGCTACAATGAGCAGTTCTTC. This gives the protein CASSYLTSGYNEQFF.

This clone has just one count. The genes are TRBV6-6 and TRBJ2-1, with 10 bases matching TRBD2. Losses at the gene ends were 2 bases for V and 2 bases for J; bases not matched to a gene: 0. This CDR3 has 15 residues. Looked up from germline, CDR1 is MNHNY and CDR2 is SVGAGI (reference sequence). Written as DNA, the CDR3 is TGTGCCAGCAGTTACGGGACTAGCGCCTACAATGAGCAGTTCTTC. Translated, it gives CASSYGTSAYNEQFF.

The chain uses TRBV5-8 and TRBJ1-6; a weak D match, TRBD1 (5 bases). In germline, CDR1 is SGHTS, CDR2 YDEGEE. CDR3 size: 14 residues. The germline V and J ends were trimmed by 0 bases and 8 bases, with 9 bases remaining between them. CDR3 protein: CASSLGQGHSPLHF. CDR3 sequence (DNA): TGTGCCAGCAGCTTGGGGCAGGGTCATTCACCCCTCCACTTT. The variable domain in full, with the rest retrieved from reference TRBV5-8 and TRBJ1-6, is EAGVTQSPTHLIKTRGQQATLRCSPISGHTSVYWYQQALGLGLQFLLWYDEGEERNRGNFPPRFSGRQFPNYSSELNVNALELEDSALYLCASSLGQGHSPLHFGNGTRLTVT.

The rearrangement links TRBV9 to TRBJ2-1, with D perhaps matching TRBD1 (5 bases). Trimming left V 3 bases short and J 8 bases short, with 15 bases between. The germline V gene encodes CDR1 SGDLS and CDR2 YYNGEE. CDR3 size: 14 residues. Written as DNA, the CDR3 is TGTGCCAGCAGCGATCTCACGTTAGGGGATGAGCAGTTCTTC. Translated: CASSDLTLGDEQFF.

V and J are TRBV6-5 and TRBJ2-7; unclear D gene. Trimming stripped 6 bases from V and 2 bases from J, with 11 bases between. This CDR3 spans 13 amino acids. Germline V gene lookup returns CDR1 MNHEY and CDR2 SVGAGI. The CDR3 DNA reads as TGTGCCAGCAGCACACGCCAAACCTACGAGCAGTACTTC. It is translated as CASSTRQTYEQYF.

This chain links TRBV18 with TRBJ2-1; 8 nucleotides line up with TRBD2. Per the germline V gene, CDR1 is KGHSH and CDR2 is LQKENI. CDR3 length equals 15 residues. With V trimmed by 4 bases and J by 5 bases, 7 bases remained unmatched. The CDR3 region has the DNA TGTGCCAGCTCACAAACCGGGACTAGTAACAATGAGCAGTTCTTC. Residues: CASSQTGTSNNEQFF. Together with reference TRBV18 and TRBJ2-1, the CDR3 gives the full variable domain: NAGVMQNPRHLVRRRGQEARLRCSPMKGHSHVYWYRQLPEEGLKFMVYLQKENIIDESGMPKERFSAEFPKEGPSILRIQQVVRGDSAAYFCASSQTGTSNNEQFFGPGTRLTVL.

Only a few counts were recorded for this clone. The chain joins TRBV7-2 to TRBJ2-1, with D possibly matching TRBD2 (6 bases). The CDR3 covers 15 residues. V was shortened by 0 bases and J by 3 bases, with 9 bases between the two germline ends. Per germline, CDR1 SGHTA and CDR2 FQGNSA. The CDR3 spells CASSLAAGSYNEQFF. For the CDR3, the DNA is TGTGCCAGCAGCTTAGCGGCGGGAAGCTACAATGAGCAGTTCTTC.

For the CDR3, the DNA is TGTGCCAGCAGTGCAGGACAGGGGCTCTACTATGGCTACACCTTC. Protein product: CASSAGQGLYYGYTF. The V and J genes are TRBV25-1 and TRBJ1-2; TRBD1 matches at 9 bases. The trim removed 4 bases at V and 3 bases at J, leaving 6 bases unmatched. This CDR3 has 15 amino acids. Germline lookup yields CDR1 MGHDK and CDR2 SYGVNS.

The V gene is TRBV19, the J gene TRBJ2-7; 10 bases map to TRBD2. V shed 4 bases and J 2 bases; nucleotides not matched to a gene: 14. The CDR3 spans 18 residues. The germline CDR1 and CDR2 sequences are LNHDA and SQIVND (reference sequence). In DNA form, the CDR3 reads TGTGCCAGTAGTAACGGAGGGGGATCGAGCGGGAGGGCCTACGAGCAGTACTTC. Protein: CASSNGGGSSGRAYEQYF. The full variable domain, its missing parts supplied by reference TRBV19 and TRBJ2-7, is DGGITQSPKYLFRKEGQNVTLSCEQNLNHDAMYWYRQDPGQGLRLIYYSQIVNDFQKGDIAEGYSVSREKKESFPLTVTSAQKNPTAFYLCASSNGGGSSGRAYEQYFGPGTRLTVT.

This clone was detected a few times. V is TRBV29-1 and J is TRBJ1-1; D not certain. The V end lost 1 base, the J end lost 4 bases, and 10 bases lay between the germline ends. CDR1 and CDR2 (germline): SQVTM, ANQGSEA. This CDR3 comprises 13 residues. The CDR3 region has the DNA TGCAGCGTTGAAGGACCTTCGGGCACTGAAGCTTTCTTT. Protein sequence: CSVEGPSGTEAFF. The whole variable domain, filled in from reference TRBV29-1 and TRBJ1-1, reads SAVISQKPSRDICQRGTSLTIQCQVDSQVTMMFWYRQQPGQSLTLIATANQGSEATYESGFVIDKFPISRPNLTFSTLTVSNMSPEDSSIYLCSVEGPSGTEAFFGQGTRLTVV.

The CDR3 here is CASSYGLAERSQYF. The CDR3 DNA is TGTGCCAGCAGTTACGGACTAGCAGAGCGGTCCCAGTACTTC. The chain recombines TRBV6-5 with TRBJ2-5; 8 nucleotides agree with TRBD2. This CDR3 has 14 amino acids. Germline assignment: CDR1 MNHEY and CDR2 SVGAGI. Germline trimming cut 2 bases from V and 9 bases from J; bases unmatched to any gene: 8.

The chain has TRBV19 and TRBJ2-7; 10 positions match TRBD1. The CDR3 contains 13 residues. Germline CDR1 LNHDA, CDR2 SQIVND (reference sequence). Germline trimming cut 7 bases from V and 2 bases from J; bases unmatched to any gene: 2. The CDR3 protein is CASTGTGAYEQYF. The DNA for the CDR3 is TGTGCCAGTACCGGGACAGGGGCCTACGAGCAGTACTTC.

The V call is TRBV6-5, the J call TRBJ2-1, with a possible D match to TRBD2 (5 bases). The CDR3 covers 14 residues. Trimming stripped 9 bases from V and 1 base from J, with 13 bases between. Per the germline V gene, CDR1 is MNHEY and CDR2 is SVGAGI. This CDR3 is CASRPPGSYNEQFF. The CDR3 nucleotides are TGTGCCAGTAGGCCACCGGGGTCCTACAATGAGCAGTTCTTC.

The V call is TRBV10-2, the J call TRBJ1-6; D unresolved. This CDR3 comprises 11 residues. Trimming shortened V by 3 bases and J by 12 bases, and 6 bases separated the two germline ends. The germline gives CDR1 WSHSY, CDR2 SAAADI. The CDR3 nucleotides are TGCGCCAGCAGTGATCGTGTACCCCTCCACTTT. As protein: CASSDRVPLHF.

This sequence joins TRBV5-4 and TRBJ2-2, with 9 bases aligning to TRBD1. V was pared by 0 bases and J by 7 bases, with 4 bases of the junction left unmatched. There are 15 residues in the CDR3. The germline gives CDR1 SGHNT, CDR2 YYREEE (reference sequence). DNA of the CDR3: TGTGCCAGCAGCTTGGGGGGACAGGGTCTCGGGGAGCTGTTTTTT. Protein: CASSLGGQGLGELFF. Drawing the rest from reference TRBV5-4 and TRBJ2-2, the complete variable domain is ETGVTQSPTHLIKTRGQQVTLRCSSQSGHNTVSWYQQALGQGPQFIFQYYREEENGRGNFPPRFSGLQFPNYSSELNVNALELDDSALYLCASSLGGQGLGELFFGEGSRLTVL.

The rearrangement joins TRBV5-1 to TRBJ1-1; D remains ambiguous. CDR1 and CDR2 from the germline V gene are SGHRS and YFSETQ. The germline V and J ends were trimmed by 1 base and 0 bases, with 10 bases remaining between them. The CDR3 totals 15 residues. CDR3 bases: TGCGCCAGCAGCTTGTCGCCAGGAATGAACACTGAAGCTTTCTTT. As protein: CASSLSPGMNTEAFF.

The chain links TRBV29-1 to TRBJ1-4; 12 bases are a match to TRBD1. The germline V gene encodes CDR1 SQVTM and CDR2 ANQGSEA. The CDR3 is made up of 12 amino acids. V lost 0 bases, J lost 17 bases, and 4 bases stayed unmatched. CDR3 in amino acids: CSVEEGQGAGFF. The CDR3 region has the DNA TGCAGCGTTGAAGAGGGACAGGGGGCGGGTTTTTTT.